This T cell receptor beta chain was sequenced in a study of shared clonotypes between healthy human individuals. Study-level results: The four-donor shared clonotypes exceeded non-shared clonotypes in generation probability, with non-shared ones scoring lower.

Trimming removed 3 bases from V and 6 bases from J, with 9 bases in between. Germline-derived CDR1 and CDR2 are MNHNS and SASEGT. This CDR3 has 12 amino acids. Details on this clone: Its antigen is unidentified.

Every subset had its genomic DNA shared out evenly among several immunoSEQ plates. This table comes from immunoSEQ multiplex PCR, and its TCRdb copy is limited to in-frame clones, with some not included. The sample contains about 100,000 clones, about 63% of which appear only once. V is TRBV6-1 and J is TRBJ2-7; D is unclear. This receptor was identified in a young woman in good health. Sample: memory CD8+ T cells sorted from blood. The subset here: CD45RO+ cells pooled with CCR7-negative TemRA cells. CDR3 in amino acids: CASSEGFFEQYF. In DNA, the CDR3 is TGTGCCAGCAGTGAGGGCTTTTTCGAGCAGTACTTC.